A selection of T cell receptor beta chains follows, all from one sample in a study of shared clonotypes between healthy human individuals. TCRdb's copy holds only in-frame clones and misses some; the assay was immunoSEQ multiplex PCR. Of roughly 550,000 clones listed, just under 97% are singletons. What was sequenced was naive CD8+ T cells sorted from blood. The receptors were gathered from a woman aged 30 to 39 in good health. CDR3s include the opening cysteine and the closing phenylalanine or tryptophan. D genes are given only for firm matches. Size is stated for part of the rows, as once, few or many counts, or as a class when the clone is expanded.

>TRBV27|TRBD1|TRBJ2-3|.
CASTLVQGSTDTQYF
TGTGCCAGCACCCTGGTACAGGGGAGCACAGATACGCAGTATTTT
>TRBV29-1|.|TRBJ1-1|once
CSVVPRGYTEAFF
TGCAGCGTTGTTCCACGGGGGTACACTGAAGCTTTCTTT
>TRBV4-1|.|TRBJ2-2|.
CASSLSGTNTGELFF
TGCGCCAGCAGCCTCTCTGGGACGAACACCGGGGAGCTGTTTTTT
>TRBV15|TRBD2|TRBJ2-7|.
CATGMGLAGTYEQYF
TGTGCCACCGGAATGGGACTAGCGGGGACCTACGAGCAGTACTTC
>TRBV6-5|.|TRBJ1-4|.
CASASSRFRREKLFF
TGTGCCAGCGCCTCTAGCAGGTTCCGCCGTGAAAAACTGTTTTTT
>TRBV4-2|.|TRBJ1-5|.
CASSQLQGNQPQHF
TGTGCCAGCAGCCAGTTACAGGGAAATCAGCCCCAGCATTTT
>TRBV4-2|.|TRBJ2-7|.
CASQTSTGLNSYEQYF
TGTGCCAGCCAAACCTCAACAGGCTTAAACTCCTACGAGCAGTACTTC
>TRBV4-1|TRBD1|TRBJ2-7|.
CASSQSRTGALYEQYF
TGCGCCAGCAGCCAATCAAGGACAGGAGCGCTCTACGAGCAGTACTTC
>TRBV4-1|TRBD2|TRBJ2-5|.
CASSHRLAGAGEQYF
TGCGCCAGCAGCCATAGACTAGCGGGAGCTGGTGAGCAGTACTTC
>TRBV10-3|.|TRBJ1-3|.
CAISDTDSGNTIYF
TGTGCCATCAGCGACACAGACTCTGGAAACACCATATATTTT
>TRBV19|TRBD1|TRBJ2-5|.
CASSHPQGDRVMLETQYF
TGTGCCAGTAGCCACCCTCAAGGGGACAGGGTTATGTTAGAGACCCAGTACTTC
>TRBV11-2|TRBD2|TRBJ2-5|.
CASSRGTSGRVQETQYF
TGTGCCAGCAGCCGCGGGACTAGCGGGAGGGTACAAGAGACCCAGTACTTC
>TRBV4-1|TRBD2|TRBJ2-3|.
CASSPPSGRGRNTQYF
TGCGCCAGCAGCCCACCCAGCGGGAGGGGCAGAAATACGCAGTATTTT
>TRBV28|.|TRBJ2-7|.
CASSLLRAELSSYEQYF
TGTGCCAGCAGCCTCCTTCGGGCTGAATTGAGCTCCTACGAGCAGTACTTC
>TRBV7-9|.|TRBJ2-2|.
CASSSRENTGELFF
TGTGCCAGCAGCTCCCGGGAAAACACCGGGGAGCTGTTTTTT
>TRBV19|TRBD1|TRBJ2-2|.
CASRTFTGDTGELFF
TGTGCCAGTAGAACCTTCACAGGGGACACCGGGGAGCTGTTTTTT